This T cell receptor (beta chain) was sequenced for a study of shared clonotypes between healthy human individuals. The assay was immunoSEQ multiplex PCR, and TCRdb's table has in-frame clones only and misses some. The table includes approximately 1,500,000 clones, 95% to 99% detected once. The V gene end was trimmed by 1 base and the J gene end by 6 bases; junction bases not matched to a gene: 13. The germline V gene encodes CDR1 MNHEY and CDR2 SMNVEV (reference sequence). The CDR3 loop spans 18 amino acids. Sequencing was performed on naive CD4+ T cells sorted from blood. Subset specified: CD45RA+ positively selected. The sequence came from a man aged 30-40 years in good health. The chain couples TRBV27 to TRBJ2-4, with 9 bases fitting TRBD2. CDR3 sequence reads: CASSLFFRLAGVRNIQYF. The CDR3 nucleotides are TGTGCCAGCAGTTTATTCTTCCGGTTAGCGGGAGTGAGAAACATTCAGTACTTC.